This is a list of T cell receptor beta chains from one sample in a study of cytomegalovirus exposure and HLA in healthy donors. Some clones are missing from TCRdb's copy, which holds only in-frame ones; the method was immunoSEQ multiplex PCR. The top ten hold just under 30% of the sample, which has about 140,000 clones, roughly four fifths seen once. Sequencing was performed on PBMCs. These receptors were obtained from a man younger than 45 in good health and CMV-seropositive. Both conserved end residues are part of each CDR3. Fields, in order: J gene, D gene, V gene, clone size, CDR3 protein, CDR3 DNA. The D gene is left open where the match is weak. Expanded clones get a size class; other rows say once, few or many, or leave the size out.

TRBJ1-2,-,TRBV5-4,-,CASRDRNNYGYTF,TGTGCCAGCAGGGACAGAAATAACTATGGCTACACCTTC
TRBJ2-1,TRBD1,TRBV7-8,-,CASSNRGQFNEQFF,TGTGCCAGCAGCAACAGGGGACAGTTCAATGAGCAGTTCTTC
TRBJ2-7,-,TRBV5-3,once,CARSYAAEGAKNEQYF,TGTGCCAGAAGCTACGCGGCGGAGGGGGCGAAAAACGAGCAGTACTTC
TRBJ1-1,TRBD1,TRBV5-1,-,CASSLGDSLNTEAFF,TGCGCCAGCAGCTTGGGGGACAGTTTGAACACTGAAGCTTTCTTT
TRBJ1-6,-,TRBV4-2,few,CASRLASGTYNSPLHF,TGTGCCAGCAGGCTTGCCTCCGGGACCTATAATTCACCCCTCCACTTT
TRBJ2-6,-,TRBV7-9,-,CASSFGHFSTSGANVLTF,TGTGCCAGCAGCTTCGGACATTTTTCCACCTCTGGGGCCAACGTCCTGACTTTC
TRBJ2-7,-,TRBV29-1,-,CSVVPGSSEQYF,TGCAGCGTTGTACCAGGGTCAAGCGAGCAGTACTTC
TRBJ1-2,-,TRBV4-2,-,CASSQSDNSVTAGYTF,TGTGCCAGCAGCCAAAGTGATAACAGTGTCACCGCTGGCTACACCTTC
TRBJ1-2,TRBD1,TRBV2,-,CASSENRGPTF,TGTGCCAGCAGCGAAAACAGGGGCCCCACCTTC
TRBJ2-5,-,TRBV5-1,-,CASRGGSQTQYF,TGCGCCAGCAGAGGGGGTTCCCAGACCCAGTACTTC
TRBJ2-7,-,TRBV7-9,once,CASSPRVVPYEQYF,TGTGCCAGCAGCCCTCGGGTGGTCCCCTACGAGCAGTACTTC
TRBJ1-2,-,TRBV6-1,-,CASSFRGADGYTF,TGTGCCAGCAGCTTCAGGGGCGCGGATGGCTACACCTTC
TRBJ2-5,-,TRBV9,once,CASSTGVYETQYF,TGTGCCAGCAGCACGGGAGTCTACGAGACCCAGTACTTC
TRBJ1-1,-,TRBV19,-,CASSIDGGRETEAFF,TGTGCCAGTAGTATAGATGGAGGGCGTGAAACTGAAGCTTTCTTT
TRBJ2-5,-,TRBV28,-,CASSFPTGTPTFLYQETQYF,TGTGCCAGCAGTTTCCCGACCGGGACTCCGACCTTCCTGTACCAAGAGACCCAGTACTTC
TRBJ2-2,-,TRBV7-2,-,CASSLEGVWNTGELFF,TGTGCCAGCAGCTTAGAAGGGGTCTGGAACACCGGGGAGCTGTTTTTT
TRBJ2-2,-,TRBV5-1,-,CASSTLLVPGELFF,TGCGCCAGCAGCACCCTACTAGTTCCCGGGGAGCTGTTTTTT